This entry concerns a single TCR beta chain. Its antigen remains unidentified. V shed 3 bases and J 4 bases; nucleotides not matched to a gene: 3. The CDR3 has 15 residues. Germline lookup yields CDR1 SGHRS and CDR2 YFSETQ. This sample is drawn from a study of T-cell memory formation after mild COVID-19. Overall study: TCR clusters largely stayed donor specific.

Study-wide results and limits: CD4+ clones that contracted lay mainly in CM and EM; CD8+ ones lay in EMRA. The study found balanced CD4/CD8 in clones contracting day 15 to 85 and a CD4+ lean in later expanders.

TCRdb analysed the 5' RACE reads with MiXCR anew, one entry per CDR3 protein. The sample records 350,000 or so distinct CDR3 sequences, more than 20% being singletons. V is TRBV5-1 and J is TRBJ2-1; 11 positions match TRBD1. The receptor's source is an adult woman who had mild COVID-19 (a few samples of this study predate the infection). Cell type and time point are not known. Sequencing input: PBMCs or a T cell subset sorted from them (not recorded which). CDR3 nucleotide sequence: TGCGCCAGCAGCTACCGGGACAGGGGGTACAATGAGCAGTTCTTC. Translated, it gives CASSYRDRGYNEQFF.